This T cell receptor (beta chain) was recovered during a study of T cells in Graves' hyperthyroidism and ophthalmopathy. Study observations and caveats: Stable hyperthyroidism was separated from ophthalmopathy by a model based on 13 V-J features.

Remarks on this clonotype: The target antigen is unknown.

Amplified regions were TCR beta CDR3 sequences from RNA transcripts. The HTBI primer set was used in a first-round RT-PCR of the TCR CDR3. TCRdb re-derived calls from the multiplex PCR reads in MiXCR, one entry per CDR3 protein. The data hold hundreds of thousands of distinct CDR3 sequences, with about a sixth observed a single time. Germline CDR1 SNHLY, CDR2 FYNNEI. CDR3 length equals 16 residues. The junction had 10 bases not matched to a gene; V was cut back by 7 bases and J by 7 bases. On the basis of clinical symptoms, serum thyroxine and TRAb, thyroid ultrasound and orbital computed tomography, diagnoses were made. Fresh 10 ml peripheral blood yielded PBMCs.

This sequence was found in a woman in her twenties or thirties with Graves' hyperthyroidism. The J gene is TRBJ1-6, the V gene TRBV2; 10 nucleotides align to TRBD1. Sequenced material: blood. In DNA form, the CDR3 reads TGTGCCAGCATCGGGACAGGGGCCCTAGGGAATTCACCCCTCCACTTT. This codes for CASIGTGALGNSPLHF.